The clone carrying this T cell receptor beta chain appeared a single time. Its antigen is unknown. These data are taken from a study of siplizumab effects on memory and regulatory T cells. This CDR3 has 16 amino acids. Between the trimmed V and J ends, which lost 6 bases and 0 bases, there was a span of 12 bases. Germline V gene lookup returns CDR1 SEHNR and CDR2 FQNEAQ (reference sequence). The study, taken as a whole, reports: Tregs that proliferated in siplizumab cultures did not have their suppressive function confirmed. Alloreactive sequences tracing back to unstimulated CD4+ memory cells fell significantly with siplizumab. The Treg-derived share of mappable alloreactive CD4+ clones averaged roughly 64% with siplizumab and 26.9% in controls.

Assay used: immunoSEQ multiplex PCR; TCRdb lists only in-frame clones, some missing. The repertoire holds tens of thousands of clones, with 93% as singletons. Sequenced sample: CD8+ T cells sorted from blood. The TCR was taken from a human donor in good health. The chain carries TRBV7-9 and TRBJ1-6, with D possibly being TRBD1 (6 bases). The CDR3 protein is CASSYTGSSYNSPLHF. DNA for the CDR3: TGTGCCAGCAGTTATACAGGGAGCTCCTATAATTCACCCCTCCACTTT.